The T cell receptor beta chain described here comes from a study of blood T cell repertoires in COVID-19. Overall study context: Samples came from the United States, Italy and Spain, spanning acute and convalescent COVID-19.

Individuals aged roughly 18 to 95 years were recruited from roughly 23 US areas. Individuals in the exposed group had encountered a COVID-19 case within 2 weeks preceding study entry. Assay: immunoSEQ multiplex PCR; the TCRdb copy retains only in-frame clones and omits some. The sample lists approximately 300,000 clones; less than 85% were seen once. The trim removed 0 bases at V and 5 bases at J, leaving 10 bases unmatched. There are 17 residues in the CDR3. Germline V gene data show CDR1 as MGHRA and CDR2 as YSYEKL. V and J are TRBV4-1 and TRBJ2-3; 8 positions agree with TRBD2. This clonotype was obtained from a woman aged 25-40 years who had been exposed to COVID-19. The source material was PBMCs or T cells enriched from blood (not recorded which). CDR3 in amino acids: CASSQERGSGNKDTQYF. CDR3 nucleotide sequence: TGCGCCAGCAGCCAAGAACGAGGTAGCGGGAATAAAGATACGCAGTATTTT.